This T cell receptor beta chain came from a study of early T cells in non-severe SARS-CoV-2 infection. TCRdb analysed the 5' RACE reads with MiXCR anew, one entry per CDR3 protein. The sample consists of fewer than 75,000 distinct CDR3 sequences, 15% to 20% of them appearing once. V lost 6 bases and J 3 bases, leaving 15 bases between the germline ends. CDR3 length: 13 amino acids. Germline lookup yields CDR1 DFQATT and CDR2 SNEGSKA (reference sequence). The material was whole blood, obtained at baseline. V gene TRBV20-1 combines with J gene TRBJ2-7, with D perhaps TRBD1 or TRBD2 (5 bases each). The TCR sequence derives from an adult who was a healthcare worker with PCR-confirmed SARS-CoV-2 infection or an uninfected control (not recorded which). In DNA, the CDR3 is TGCAGTGCATCTGAGGGGCAGAACTACGAGCAGTACTTC. Translating it yields CSASEGQNYEQYF.